Following are 5 T cell receptor beta chains from one sample sequenced in a study of blood T cell repertoires in COVID-19. Generated by immunoSEQ multiplex PCR, the TCRdb table keeps only in-frame clones and is missing some. This table holds under 350,000 clones, around 85% found once. Source material: peripheral blood. Source of these receptors: a human donor in a cohort sampled during active COVID-19.

This clone occurred many times. This chain links TRBV6-4 with TRBJ1-5; 7 bases line up with TRBD1. Germline V gives CDR1 MRHNA, CDR2 SNTAGT. With 5 bases clipped from V and 3 bases from J, the junction kept 7 bases outside the gene matches. The CDR3 runs to 15 residues. The CDR3, as DNA: TGTGCCAGCAGTCAGACGACAGGGCACAATCAGCCCCAGCATTTT. This codes for CASSQTTGHNQPQHF.

This clone appeared once. The J gene is TRBJ1-2, the V gene TRBV15; perhaps TRBD1 as D (6 bases). The CDR3 extends over 15 amino acids. The germline V gene encodes CDR1 LNHNV and CDR2 YYDKDF (reference sequence). Trimming stripped 0 bases from V and 3 bases from J, with 11 bases between. The CDR3 bases are TGTGCCACCAGCAGAGATCGAGGACAGTACTATGGCTACACCTTC. It codes for CATSRDRGQYYGYTF.

The genes are TRBV12-5 and TRBJ2-1, with D maybe TRBD2 (6 bases). This CDR3 spans 16 amino acids. Trimming removed 9 bases at V and 3 bases at J, with 21 bases between. Per germline, CDR1 LGHNT and CDR2 FRNRAP. For the CDR3, the DNA is TGTGCTAGCCTCCTGCCTGGGACTCGACTCTACAATGAGCAGTTCTTC. It translates to CASLLPGTRLYNEQFF.

This rearrangement joins TRBV12-3 or TRBV12-4 to TRBJ1-4; D ambiguous. This CDR3 is built from 12 residues. V shed 8 bases and J shed 8 bases, with 12 bases lying between them. CDR3 DNA sequence: TGTGCCAGCTCGTGGGGAGGGGAAAAACTGTTTTTT. As protein: CASSWGGEKLFF.

CDR3 amino acids: CASSAAGNTEAFF. The CDR3, as DNA: TGTGCCAGCAGTGCCGCGGGGAACACTGAAGCTTTCTTT. The chain employs TRBV2 and TRBJ1-1; D remains unclear. Germline CDR1 SNHLY, CDR2 FYNNEI. V lost 4 bases, J lost 1 base, and 7 bases lay in between. The CDR3 is 13 residues long.